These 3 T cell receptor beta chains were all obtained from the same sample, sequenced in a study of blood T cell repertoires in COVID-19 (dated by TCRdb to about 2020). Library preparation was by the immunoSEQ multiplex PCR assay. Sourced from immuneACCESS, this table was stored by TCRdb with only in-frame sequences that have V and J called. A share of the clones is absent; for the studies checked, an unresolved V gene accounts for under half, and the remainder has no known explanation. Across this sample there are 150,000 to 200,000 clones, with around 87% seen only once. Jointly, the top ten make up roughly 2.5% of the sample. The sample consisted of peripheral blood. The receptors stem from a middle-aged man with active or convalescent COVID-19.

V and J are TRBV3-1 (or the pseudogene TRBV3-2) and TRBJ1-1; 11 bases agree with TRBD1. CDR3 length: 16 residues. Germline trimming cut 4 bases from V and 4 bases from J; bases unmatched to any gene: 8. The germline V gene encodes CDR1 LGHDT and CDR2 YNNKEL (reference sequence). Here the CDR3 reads CASSRTGGVSGTEAFF. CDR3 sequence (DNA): TGTGCCAGCAGCCGGACAGGGGGCGTTTCGGGCACTGAAGCTTTCTTT.

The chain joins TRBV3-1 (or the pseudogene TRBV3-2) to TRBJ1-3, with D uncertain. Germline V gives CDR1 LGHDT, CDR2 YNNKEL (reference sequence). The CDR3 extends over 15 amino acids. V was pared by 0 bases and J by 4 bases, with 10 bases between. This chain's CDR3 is CASSQDRNRGNTIYF. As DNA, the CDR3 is TGTGCCAGCAGCCAAGACAGAAACCGCGGAAACACCATATATTTT.

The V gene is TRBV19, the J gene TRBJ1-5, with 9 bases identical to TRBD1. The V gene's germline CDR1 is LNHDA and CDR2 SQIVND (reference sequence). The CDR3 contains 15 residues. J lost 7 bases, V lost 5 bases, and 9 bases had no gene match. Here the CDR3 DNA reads TGTGCCAGTAGTCCCGGGACAGGGTTCCGGCAGCCCCAGCATTTT. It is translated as CASSPGTGFRQPQHF.